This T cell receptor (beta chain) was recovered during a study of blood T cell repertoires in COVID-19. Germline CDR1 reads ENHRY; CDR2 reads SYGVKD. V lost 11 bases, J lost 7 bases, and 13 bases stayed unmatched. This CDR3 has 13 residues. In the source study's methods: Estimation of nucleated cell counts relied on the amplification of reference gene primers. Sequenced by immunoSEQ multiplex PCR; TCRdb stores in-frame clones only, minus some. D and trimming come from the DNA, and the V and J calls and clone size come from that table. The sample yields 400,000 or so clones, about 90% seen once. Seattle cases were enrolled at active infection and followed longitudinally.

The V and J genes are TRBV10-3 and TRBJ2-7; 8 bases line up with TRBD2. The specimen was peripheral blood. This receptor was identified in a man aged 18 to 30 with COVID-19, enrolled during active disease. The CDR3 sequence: CASNGGAVVEQYF. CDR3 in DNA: TGTGCCTCCAACGGGGGGGCGGTGGTTGAGCAGTACTTC.